A single sample gave rise to the 28 T cell receptor beta chains below, sequenced in a study of cytomegalovirus exposure and HLA in healthy donors. The PCR contained 60 Vbeta and 13 Jbeta primers. TCRdb's table, derived via immunoSEQ multiplex PCR, lists solely in-frame clones and lacks some. Here the sample spans about 150,000 clones, roughly three quarters being singletons. The sequenced material came from PBMCs. The receptor source for this set is a middle-aged woman in good health and CMV-seronegative.

The chain recombines TRBV11-1 with TRBJ2-1; the D gene is possibly TRBD1 (5 bases). Germline V gene lookup returns CDR1 SGHAT and CDR2 FQDESV (reference sequence). With 0 bases removed from V and 4 bases from J, the gap between germline ends came to 7 bases. CDR3 length: 14 residues. The CDR3 region is CASSLATVYNEQFF. For the CDR3, the DNA is TGTGCCAGCAGCTTAGCGACAGTTTACAATGAGCAGTTCTTC.

A word on this clone: The germline gene is not matched at one end of the junction; a read error may be the cause. J is TRBJ2-4 and V is TRBV2; 9 bases fit TRBD2. In germline, CDR1 is SNHLY, CDR2 FYNNEI. The CDR3 runs to 15 residues. CDR3 nucleotides: TGTGCCAGCAGCAATGTAGCGGGGGCCAAAAACAGTCAGTACTTC. It yields the protein CASSNVAGAKNSQYF.

Only one count was recorded for this clone. The chain uses TRBV28 and TRBJ1-5; unclear D gene. The CDR3 length is 14 residues. Trimming removed 7 bases from V and 6 bases from J, with 16 bases in between. Per the germline V gene, CDR1 is MDHEN and CDR2 is SYDVKM. As DNA, the CDR3 is TGTGCCAGCAACCTCCCCTTACCGGGTCAGCCCCAGCATTTT. It is translated as CASNLPLPGQPQHF.

The rearrangement links TRBV9 to TRBJ2-2; 11 positions agree with TRBD2. The CDR3 contains 16 residues. Losses at the gene ends were 0 bases for V and 7 bases for J; bases not matched to a gene: 5. Germline V gene data show CDR1 as SGDLS and CDR2 as YYNGEE. CDR3 sequence (DNA): TGTGCCAGCAGCGTAGGGGCTAGCGGGAGGATCGGGGAGCTGTTTTTT. Protein: CASSVGASGRIGELFF.

This clone has more than one count but fewer than ten. The rearrangement links TRBV6-5 to TRBJ2-3, with D hard to call. Per the germline V gene, CDR1 is MNHEY and CDR2 is SVGAGI. V shed 0 bases and J shed 8 bases, with 9 bases lying between them. The CDR3 totals 13 residues. The CDR3 bases are TGTGCCAGCAGTTACTCAAACTACGGTACGCAGTATTTT. This gives the protein CASSYSNYGTQYF.

The chain recombines TRBV18 with TRBJ1-3, with 8 bases that match TRBD1. The trim removed 6 bases at V and 4 bases at J, leaving 8 bases unmatched. Germline V gene sequence: CDR1 KGHSH, CDR2 LQKENI. The CDR3 runs 15 residues. The CDR3: CASSHTGTGGNTIYF. CDR3 nucleotides: TGTGCCAGCTCGCACACCGGGACAGGAGGAAACACCATATATTTT.

Only one count was recorded for this clone. DNA for the CDR3: TGTGCCAGCAGCCGGGACAGCTCCAATCAGCCCCAGCATTTT. Encoded protein: CASSRDSSNQPQHF. The chain recombines TRBV6-1 with TRBJ1-5; TRBD1 matches at 7 bases. J was trimmed by 3 bases and V by 6 bases; bases with no gene match: 5. The CDR3 extends over 14 amino acids. Germline V gives CDR1 MNHNS, CDR2 SASEGT.

Here the CDR3 reads CASGGAALSQETQYF. CDR3 coding DNA: TGTGCCAGCGGCGGGGCAGCCCTCTCCCAAGAGACCCAGTACTTC. The chain employs TRBV9 and TRBJ2-5; tentative D call: TRBD2 (6 bases). Germline-derived CDR1 and CDR2 are SGDLS and YYNGEE. The V end lost 7 bases, the J end lost 1 base, and 17 bases lay between the germline ends. The CDR3 consists of 15 residues. Based on the CDR3 plus reference TRBV9 and TRBJ2-5, the full variable domain is DSGVTQTPKHLITATGQRVTLRCSPRSGDLSVYWYQQSLDQGLQFLIQYYNGEERAKGNILERFSAQQFPDLHSELNLSSLELGDSALYFCASGGAALSQETQYFGPGTRLLVL.

CDR3 sequence: CASSFSTNEKLFF. As DNA, the CDR3 is TGTGCCAGCAGTTTCTCTACTAATGAAAAACTGTTTTTT. The chain employs TRBV28 and TRBJ1-4; D unresolved. The germline V gene has CDR1 MDHEN and CDR2 SYDVKM. This CDR3 region has 13 residues. The ends were cut back, 3 bases at V and 2 bases at J, with 4 bases in the middle.

This clone came up once. One junction end does not reproduce the germline sequence, and a read error may be involved. V usage is TRBV7-2 and J usage is TRBJ1-2; 7 bases align to TRBD1. The CDR3 length is 14 residues. CDR1 and CDR2 from the germline V gene are SGHTA and FQGNSA. The CDR3 nucleotides are TGTGCCAGCAGCTTAGGCAGGGGGAACTGTGGCTACACCTTC. Protein sequence: CASSLGRGNCGYTF.

The V and J genes are TRBV6-4 and TRBJ2-2; D is unresolved. Germline CDR1 reads MRHNA; CDR2 reads SNTAGT. The length of the CDR3 is 12 residues. The ends were cut back, 2 bases at V and 5 bases at J, with 3 bases in the middle. The CDR3 reads CASSDPTGELFF. The DNA for the CDR3 is TGTGCCAGCAGTGACCCAACCGGGGAGCTGTTTTTT.

This clone was seen a few times. This rearrangement joins TRBV11-3 to TRBJ2-4; perhaps TRBD2 as D (7 bases). Germline V gene lookup returns CDR1 SGHNT and CDR2 YENEEA. The CDR3 consists of 16 residues. Trimming took off 4 bases at V and 5 bases at J, with 18 bases between the two ends. The CDR3 here is CASSSHYKGGQNIQYF. CDR3 nucleotides: TGTGCCAGCAGCTCCCATTACAAGGGGGGGCAAAACATTCAGTACTTC. Full variable domain (rest looked up from reference TRBV11-3 and TRBJ2-4): EAGVVQSPRYKIIEKKQPVAFWCNPISGHNTLYWYLQNLGQGPELLIRYENEEAVDDSQLPKDRFSAERLKGVDSTLKIQPAELGDSAVYLCASSSHYKGGQNIQYFGAGTRLSVL.

This sequence joins TRBV19 and TRBJ2-5, with TRBD2 matching over 7 bases. Germline CDR1 is LNHDA and CDR2 is SQIVND (reference sequence). CDR3 length: 15 residues. Trimming cost V 4 bases and J 0 bases; bases outside gene matches: 5. CDR3 bases: TGTGCCAGTAGTACCCAGCGGGGCTACCAAGAGACCCAGTACTTC. Protein: CASSTQRGYQETQYF.

The chain carries TRBV5-6 and TRBJ2-5; possible D gene TRBD2, 5 bases. CDR3 size: 13 residues. The germline CDR1 and CDR2 sequences are SGHDT and YYEEEE. V lost 2 bases, J lost 5 bases, and 10 bases lay in between. The CDR3 DNA sequence: TGTGCCAGCAGCTTTGGGAGAACGGAGACCCAGTACTTC. It is translated as CASSFGRTETQYF.

The chain joins TRBV10-2 to TRBJ2-5; weak D call: TRBD2 (5 bases). CDR1 WSHSY and CDR2 SAAADI come from the germline V gene. Trimming left V 7 bases short and J 7 bases short, with 19 bases between. The CDR3 contains 14 residues. The CDR3 bases are TGCGCCAGCATCGGGGTAGGCTCGGCGGGGACCCAGTACTTC. Translating it yields CASIGVGSAGTQYF.

On this clone itself: At one end, the junction sequence differs from germline, possibly due to a read error. J is TRBJ2-6 and V is TRBV6-4; tentative D call: TRBD1 (5 bases). Germline V gives CDR1 MRHNA, CDR2 SNTAGT. CDR3 length equals 14 residues. The CDR3 sequence: CASSEDSGANGLTF. Here the CDR3 DNA reads TGTGCCAGCAGTGAAGACTCTGGGGCCAACGGCCTGACTTTC.

This sequence joins TRBV6-1 and TRBJ2-6, with D possibly TRBD1 on 6 matching bases. Germline V gene data show CDR1 as MNHNS and CDR2 as SASEGT. The CDR3 runs to 15 residues. Between the trimmed V and J ends, which lost 6 bases and 2 bases, there was a span of 11 bases. The CDR3 region is CASSQDRTGANVLTF. CDR3 sequence (DNA): TGTGCCAGCAGCCAAGACAGGACTGGGGCCAACGTCCTGACTTTC.

A single count supports this clone. The V gene is TRBV5-6, the J gene TRBJ2-7, with a weak D call TRBD2 (5 bases). Germline V CDR1 and CDR2: SGHDT, YYEEEE. Trimming removed 7 bases at V and 2 bases at J, with 7 bases between. The CDR3 covers 11 residues. Here the CDR3 reads CASGRPYEQYF. CDR3 sequence (DNA): TGTGCCAGCGGGAGACCCTACGAGCAGTACTTC.

This clone has only one observation. The chain links TRBV30 to TRBJ2-3, with 8 bases fitting TRBD2. Trimming cost V 1 base and J 7 bases; bases outside gene matches: 7. Germline lookup yields CDR1 GTSNPN and CDR2 SVGIG (reference sequence). This CDR3 region has 14 residues. The CDR3 loop is CAWSAGGEVNTQYF. As DNA, the CDR3 is TGTGCCTGGAGTGCGGGGGGGGAGGTAAATACGCAGTATTTT.

V is TRBV5-1 and J is TRBJ2-5; TRBD1 aligns across 7 bases. Germline CDR1 reads SGHRS; CDR2 reads YFSETQ. This CDR3 is 15 amino acids long. Unmatched junction bases numbered 8, after V lost 5 bases and J lost 1 base. The CDR3, as DNA: TGCGCCAGCAGTAAAGGACAGGCGGGCCAAGAGACCCAGTACTTC. Translated: CASSKGQAGQETQYF. The full variable domain, completed using reference TRBV5-1 and TRBJ2-5, is KAGVTQTPRYLIKTRGQQVTLSCSPISGHRSVSWYQQTPGQGLQFLFEYFSETQRNKGNFPGRFSGRQFSNSRSEMNVSTLELGDSALYLCASSKGQAGQETQYFGPGTRLLVL.

The chain combines TRBV18 with TRBJ2-1; 7 bases agree with TRBD2. Germline values: CDR1 KGHSH, CDR2 LQKENI. V lost 2 bases and J lost 5; bases outside the gene matches: 6. The CDR3 extends over 15 amino acids. CDR3 in amino acids: CASSPGGSRDNEQFF. The DNA of the CDR3 is TGTGCCAGCTCACCAGGCGGGAGCAGGGACAATGAGCAGTTCTTC.

Only one count was recorded for this clone. This rearrangement joins TRBV25-1 to TRBJ2-7; no firm D call. The germline CDR1 and CDR2 sequences are MGHDK and SYGVNS. V lost 3 bases, J lost 3 bases, and 6 bases lay in between. This CDR3 has 12 residues. The CDR3 DNA reads TGTGCCAGCAGTGAGACGGGCTACGAGCAGTACTTC. Its translation: CASSETGYEQYF.

The J gene is TRBJ2-7, the V gene TRBV11-3; D not certain. This CDR3 contains 15 residues. V was pared by 5 bases and J by 0 bases, with 14 bases between. Germline lookup yields CDR1 SGHNT and CDR2 YENEEA. Here the CDR3 reads CASSTRHLLSYEQYF. The CDR3 nucleotides read TGTGCCAGCAGCACCCGACACCTCCTCTCCTACGAGCAGTACTTC.

The chain employs TRBV7-9 and TRBJ2-1; 7 bases fit TRBD1. The CDR3 is 18 residues long. CDR1 and CDR2 from the germline V gene are SEHNR and FQNEAQ (reference sequence). V was clipped by 2 bases and J by 8 bases; unmatched bases: 18. The chain's CDR3 is CASSLSVPGWDSPDEQFF. The CDR3 coding sequence is TGTGCCAGCAGCTTATCTGTTCCTGGTTGGGACAGTCCGGATGAGCAGTTCTTC.

This chain uses TRBV18 with TRBJ2-7; 7 bases fit TRBD1. V shed 3 bases, J shed 0 bases, and the junction held 5 bases outside the gene matches. The CDR3 spans 15 residues. Per germline, CDR1 KGHSH and CDR2 LQKENI. The CDR3 DNA reads as TGTGCCAGCTCACCTCCGACAGGGCTCTCCTACGAGCAGTACTTC. Protein product: CASSPPTGLSYEQYF.

This chain connects TRBV7-9 to TRBJ2-7, with TRBD2 as a possible D gene (5 bases). Germline CDR1 is SEHNR and CDR2 is FQNEAQ (reference sequence). CDR3 length: 11 residues. V lost 6 bases to trimming and J lost 6 bases, with 9 bases between them. CDR3 nucleotides: TGTGCCAGCAGTAAAGAGGGCGAGCAGTACTTC. Translating gives CASSKEGEQYF.

The chain couples TRBV27 to TRBJ2-5; D is possibly TRBD1 (6 bases). Germline V gene lookup returns CDR1 MNHEY and CDR2 SMNVEV (reference sequence). The V and J ends lost 6 bases and 3 bases respectively, with 8 bases between them. This CDR3 has 12 amino acids. The CDR3 spells CASRAGEETQYF. CDR3 sequence (DNA): TGTGCCAGCAGGGCAGGGGAAGAGACCCAGTACTTC.

V gene TRBV7-2 combines with J gene TRBJ2-1; perhaps TRBD1 as D (7 bases). This CDR3 comprises 15 residues. V was pared by 5 bases and J by 3 bases, with 14 bases between. Per the germline V gene, CDR1 is SGHTA and CDR2 is FQGNSA. The CDR3 bases are TGTGCCAGCAGCCCAGGGGGGACTTACTACAATGAGCAGTTCTTC. Amino acids: CASSPGGTYYNEQFF.